Presented here are 10 T cell receptor beta chains from one specimen sequenced in a study of T cell responses to AZD1222 COVID-19 vaccine. TCRdb's table, derived via immunoSEQ multiplex PCR, lists solely in-frame clones and lacks some. There are 95,000 to 150,000 clones in the sample; roughly 90% occur only once, and approximately 3.5% lies in the top ten. Here the sequenced sample was peripheral blood, taken on day 0 of AZD1222 vaccination. These receptor sequences come from an adult in good health.

The chain is built from TRBV18 and TRBJ1-5; D possibly corresponds to TRBD1 (6 bases). With 6 bases removed from V and 0 bases from J, the gap between germline ends came to 12 bases. The germline CDR1 and CDR2 sequences are KGHSH and LQKENI. The CDR3 has 15 residues. For the CDR3, the DNA is TGTGCCAGCTCCCACGACAGGTATAGCAATCAGCCCCAGCATTTT. It codes for CASSHDRYSNQPQHF.

This chain joins TRBV4-3 and TRBJ2-7; D unresolved. Germline CDR1 LGHNA, CDR2 YSLEER. Trimming cost V 0 bases and J 6 bases, with 24 bases left between them. This CDR3 has 18 amino acids. The CDR3 here is CASSQEIPTTAWGFEQYF. CDR3 bases: TGCGCCAGCAGCCAAGAGATACCTACGACGGCGTGGGGTTTCGAGCAGTACTTC.

V is TRBV19 and J is TRBJ2-5, with 7 nucleotides matching TRBD2. Germline CDR1 and CDR2: LNHDA and SQIVND (reference sequence). The CDR3 sequence is 16 residues long. With 4 bases clipped from V and 5 bases from J, the junction kept 13 bases outside the gene matches. This chain's CDR3 is CASSTGNSGAWETQYF. CDR3 coding DNA: TGTGCCAGTAGTACGGGGAACAGCGGGGCTTGGGAGACCCAGTACTTC.

The genes are TRBV6-1 and TRBJ1-5, with a tentative D call TRBD1 (5 bases). CDR3 length: 15 amino acids. V lost 1 base to trimming and J lost 6 bases, with 13 bases between them. Germline V CDR1 and CDR2: MNHNS, SASEGT. CDR3 sequence (DNA): TGTGCCAGCAGTGAAGGGCAGGGCGTGAGTCAGCCCCAGCATTTT. Its translation is CASSEGQGVSQPQHF.

V and J are TRBV7-2 and TRBJ1-1; no clear D gene. In germline, CDR1 is SGHTA, CDR2 FQGNSA. Trimming stripped 0 bases from V and 3 bases from J, with 11 bases between. The CDR3 length is 15 residues. This chain's CDR3 is CASSLAGDMYTEAFF. The DNA of the CDR3 is TGTGCCAGCAGCTTAGCTGGGGATATGTACACTGAAGCTTTCTTT.

The rearrangement links TRBV12-5 to TRBJ1-5; D might be TRBD1 (5 bases). This CDR3 comprises 13 residues. Trimming removed 6 bases from V and 11 bases from J, with 17 bases in between. The V gene's germline CDR1 is LGHNT and CDR2 FRNRAP. The CDR3 bases are TGTGCTAGTGGCGGACACGAATTAAGTACCCAGCATTTT. This translates into CASGGHELSTQHF.

This rearrangement joins TRBV24-1 to TRBJ2-1, with 16 bases identical to TRBD2. CDR1 and CDR2 from the germline V gene are KGHDR and SFDVKD. The J segment lost 7 bases and the V segment lost 5 bases, leaving 13 bases of the junction unmatched. The CDR3 runs 19 residues. In DNA form, the CDR3 reads TGTGCCACCAGTGCAGGGACTAGCGGGGGGGCCCCAGTTAGGAATGAGCAGTTCTTC. Translated, it gives CATSAGTSGGAPVRNEQFF.

The V and J genes are TRBV3-1 (or the pseudogene TRBV3-2) and TRBJ2-7, with D unresolved. Germline CDR1 is LGHDT and CDR2 is YNNKEL (reference sequence). This CDR3 comprises 16 residues. V was clipped by 0 bases and J by 3 bases, with 15 bases between them. CDR3 loop: CASSQDRSPTRYEQYF. The CDR3 DNA sequence: TGTGCCAGCAGCCAAGATAGGTCTCCGACGCGCTACGAGCAGTACTTC.

The chain uses TRBV5-5 and TRBJ2-3; D not certain. Germline V gene sequence: CDR1 SGHKS, CDR2 YYEKEE (reference sequence). Trimming removed 0 bases at V and 0 bases at J, with 11 bases between. CDR3 length: 16 amino acids. CDR3 sequence: CASSLAAVSSTDTQYF. Written as DNA, the CDR3 is TGTGCCAGCAGCTTGGCTGCCGTATCTAGCACAGATACGCAGTATTTT.

A word on this clone: This sample includes further DNA sequences coding for the same CDR3. The chain uses TRBV11-2 and TRBJ2-7, with D unresolved. The CDR3 runs 11 residues. Trimming stripped 5 bases from V and 2 bases from J, with 4 bases between. Germline V gives CDR1 SGHAT, CDR2 FQNNGV. CDR3 region: CASSDTYEQYF. The CDR3 bases are TGTGCCAGCAGCGACACCTACGAGCAGTACTTC.